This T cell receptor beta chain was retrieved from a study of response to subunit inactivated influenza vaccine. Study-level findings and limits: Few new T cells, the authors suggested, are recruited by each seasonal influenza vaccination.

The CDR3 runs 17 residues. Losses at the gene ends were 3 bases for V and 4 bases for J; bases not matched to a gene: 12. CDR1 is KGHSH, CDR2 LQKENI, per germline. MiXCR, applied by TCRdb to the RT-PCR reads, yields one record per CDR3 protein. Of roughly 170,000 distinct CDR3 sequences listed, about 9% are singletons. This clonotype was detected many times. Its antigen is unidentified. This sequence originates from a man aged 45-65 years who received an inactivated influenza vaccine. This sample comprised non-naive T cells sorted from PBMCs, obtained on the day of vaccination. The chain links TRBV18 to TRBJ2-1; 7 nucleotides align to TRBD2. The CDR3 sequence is CASSPRATSALYNEQFF. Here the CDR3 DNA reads TGTGCCAGCTCACCTCGTGCTACTAGCGCCCTTTACAATGAGCAGTTCTTC.